Listed below are T cell receptor beta chains from one sample, sequenced in a study of shared clonotypes between healthy human individuals. Data came from immunoSEQ multiplex PCR; TCRdb stores just in-frame clones and leaves some out. Here the sample spans some 2,000,000 clones, 85% to 95% being singletons. Material: naive CD8+ T cells sorted from blood. Source of these receptors: a man younger than 35 in good health. The CDR3 runs from the conserved cysteine through the conserved F or W. The order of the fields is J gene, V gene, D gene, clone size, CDR3 length, CDR3 DNA, CDR3 protein. A D gene is named only where the DNA matches it firmly. Not every row has a clone size; where given, it reads once, few, many or a size class.

>TRBJ2-1|TRBV7-9|TRBD2|-|15
TGTGCCAGCAGCTTAGACGGGGGGTCCTACAATGAGCAGTTCTTC
CASSLDGGSYNEQFF
>TRBJ2-1|TRBV27|-|-|17
TGTGCCAGCAGTCCGACGCACCAGGGGATGGATTACAATGAGCAGTTCTTC
CASSPTHQGMDYNEQFF
>TRBJ2-2|TRBV6-5|-|once|15
TGTGCCAGCAGTATCCGGACAGCGAACACCGGGGAGCTGTTTTTT
CASSIRTANTGELFF
>TRBJ2-7|TRBV9|TRBD2|-|13
TGTGCCAGCAGCACACTAGCGAGCCGCGAGCAGTACTTC
CASSTLASREQYF
>TRBJ1-2|TRBV19|-|-|14
TGTGCCAGTAGTTCCCCTGCTCGGGCCGTCGGCTACACCTTC
CASSSPARAVGYTF
>TRBJ2-1|TRBV27|-|-|14
TGTGCCAGCAGTACTGGGAGCTCCTACAATGAGCAGTTCTTC
CASSTGSSYNEQFF
>TRBJ1-5|TRBV5-8|-|-|11
TGTGCCAGCACAGGGGCTCAGCCCCAGCATTTT
CASTGAQPQHF
>TRBJ2-7|TRBV5-4|TRBD1|-|14
TGTGCCAGCAGCAAAGACAGGGGCTCCTACGAGCAGTACTTC
CASSKDRGSYEQYF
>TRBJ2-3|TRBV13|TRBD2|-|14
TGTGCCAGCAGCTTCGGCGGGAGCTCAGATACGCAGTATTTT
CASSFGGSSDTQYF
>TRBJ2-2|TRBV27|-|-|17
TGTGCCAGCAGTTACCCTCCGGGACCGAAGTACACCGGGGAGCTGTTTTTT
CASSYPPGPKYTGELFF
>TRBJ1-5|TRBV19|-|-|14
TGTGCCAGTAGTATAGATCGCGACAATCAGCCCCAGCATTTT
CASSIDRDNQPQHF
>TRBJ1-1|TRBV28|-|-|16
TGTGCCAGCAGTTTGTTGGTTACGTCGGGGCTTACTGAAGCTTTCTTT
CASSLLVTSGLTEAFF
>TRBJ2-7|TRBV27|TRBD2|-|14
TGTGCCAGCTCCGGGACTAGCACCCCCTACGAGCAGTACTTC
CASSGTSTPYEQYF
>TRBJ2-1|TRBV4-1|TRBD2|-|15
TGCGCCAGCAGCCTGGGACTAGCGGCGGATCGAGAGCAGTTCTTC
CASSLGLAADREQFF
>TRBJ2-1|TRBV5-6|-|-|14
TGTGCCAGCAGCTTAAGCGACTCCTACAATGAGCAGTTCTTC
CASSLSDSYNEQFF
>TRBJ1-1|TRBV27|-|-|13
TGTGCCAGCAGTCTTGACAGTTGGTCTGAAGCTTTCTTT
CASSLDSWSEAFF
>TRBJ2-3|TRBV4-1|TRBD1|-|13
TGCGCCAGCAGCCCGGACAGGGCTTTTACGCAGTATTTT
CASSPDRAFTQYF
>TRBJ2-3|TRBV9|-|-|14
TGTGCCAGCAGCGTAGAACAGCACACAGATACGCAGTATTTT
CASSVEQHTDTQYF
>TRBJ2-5|TRBV11-2|-|-|14
TGTGCCAGCAGCGAGACAGTTATGCAAGAGACCCAGTACTTC
CASSETVMQETQYF
>TRBJ2-7|TRBV9|TRBD1|-|13
TGTGCCAGCAGCACCGGGGACAGCTACGAGCAGTACTTC
CASSTGDSYEQYF
>TRBJ2-2|TRBV11-2|-|-|13
TGTGCCAGCAGCAAACTGGGGTCCGGGGAGCTGTTTTTT
CASSKLGSGELFF
>TRBJ2-7|TRBV7-2|-|-|18
TGTGCCAGCAGCAATCGAGAATCGAGTGGGTCCTATTCCTACGAGCAGTACTTC
CASSNRESSGSYSYEQYF
>TRBJ2-3|TRBV6-5|TRBD1|-|14
TGTGCCAGCAGGTCCCAGGGGGCGCCAGATACGCAGTATTTT
CASRSQGAPDTQYF
>TRBJ1-1|TRBV10-2|TRBD1|-|19
TGCGCCAGCAGCTGGACAGGGGTTGATCTTACGGGAACCACTGAAGCTGGATTCTTT
CASSWTGVDLTGTTEAGFF
>TRBJ2-5|TRBV4-1|TRBD1|-|17
TGCGCCAGCAGCCGGGACAGGGGGTCACCGGTGGAGGAGACCCAGTACTTC
CASSRDRGSPVEETQYF
>TRBJ1-1|TRBV27|-|-|14
TGTGCCAGCAGGGTCTTAGGGGACCACACTGAAGCTTTCTTT
CASRVLGDHTEAFF
>TRBJ1-5|TRBV27|-|-|17
TGTGCCAGCATCCTAAGCAACGGGGAGTATAGCAATCAGCCCCAGCATTTT
CASILSNGEYSNQPQHF
>TRBJ2-7|TRBV2|TRBD1|once|13
TGTGCCAGCACACAGGGGGGAAGAGACGAGCAGTACTTC
CASTQGGRDEQYF
>TRBJ1-1|TRBV11-2|-|-|14
TGTGCCAGCAGTAGGGGCAGCGGGAACACTGAAGCTTTCTTT
CASSRGSGNTEAFF
>TRBJ2-3|TRBV9|TRBD2|-|16
TGTGCCAGCAGCGAGGTAGCGGGAGCGTTAGCAGATACGCAGTATTTT
CASSEVAGALADTQYF
>TRBJ1-1|TRBV7-9|-|-|13
TGTGCCAGCAGTTATCAGGGTGGAACTGAAGCTTTCTTT
CASSYQGGTEAFF
>TRBJ2-7|TRBV5-4|-|-|11
TGTGCCAGCAGATTACACGACGAGCAGTACTTC
CASRLHDEQYF
>TRBJ2-7|TRBV13|-|-|14
TGTGCCAGCAGCTTGCGGGACTTATCCTACGAGCAGTACTTC
CASSLRDLSYEQYF
>TRBJ1-2|TRBV6-5|-|-|12
TGTGCCAGCAGTGCAGGGGATGGGGGCTACACCTTC
CASSAGDGGYTF
>TRBJ2-7|TRBV18|TRBD1|-|14
TGTGCCAGCTCACCAAGGGACAGGGCGTGGGAGCAGTACTTC
CASSPRDRAWEQYF
>TRBJ2-5|TRBV10-3|-|-|13
TGTGCCGTCCAGACGCCTGGCCAAGAGACCCAGTACTTC
CAVQTPGQETQYF
>TRBJ2-2|TRBV7-8|TRBD1|-|16
TGTGCCAGCCCAGCTAGGGGGCAGGCAGGCACCGGGGAGCTGTTTTTT
CASPARGQAGTGELFF
>TRBJ1-1|TRBV19|-|-|14
TGTGCCAGTAGTATTCATTCCACCCTCACTGAAGCTTTCTTT
CASSIHSTLTEAFF
>TRBJ2-5|TRBV27|-|-|13
TGTGCCAGCAGTTTATCTTGGTGGGAGACCCAGTACTTC
CASSLSWWETQYF
>TRBJ2-7|TRBV5-6|TRBD1|-|14
TGTGCCAGCAGCTCAGGGACAGCTACCTACGAGCAGTACTTC
CASSSGTATYEQYF
>TRBJ2-7|TRBV4-3|TRBD1|-|15
TGCGCCAGCAGCCAAGAAATCCAGGGGGCCTACGAGCAGTACTTC
CASSQEIQGAYEQYF
>TRBJ2-3|TRBV7-9|TRBD2|-|15
TGTGCCAGCAGCTTACTAGCGGGAGAGTTGGATACGCAGTATTTT
CASSLLAGELDTQYF
>TRBJ2-3|TRBV7-9|-|-|15
TGTGCCAGCAGCTTATTAGCCGGGTTAACAGATACGCAGTATTTT
CASSLLAGLTDTQYF
>TRBJ2-1|TRBV30|-|-|14
TGTGCCTGGTCCGTCGCAGCGGATTACAATGAGCAGTTCTTC
CAWSVAADYNEQFF
>TRBJ1-2|TRBV9|-|-|15
TGTGCCAGCAGCCCCGCCGGGGGGTCTAACTATGGCTACACCTTC
CASSPAGGSNYGYTF
>TRBJ2-7|TRBV6-6|TRBD2|-|15
TGTGCCAGCAGTTACGGGGGGGACCTCTCCTACGAGCAGTACTTC
CASSYGGDLSYEQYF
>TRBJ2-1|TRBV9|-|-|15
TGTGCCAGCAGCGTAGAGGTCGGATCCTACAATGAGCAGTTCTTC
CASSVEVGSYNEQFF
>TRBJ2-7|TRBV11-2|TRBD1|-|15
TGTGCCAGCAGCCCCGGACAGGGCACAATCTACGAGCAGTACTTC
CASSPGQGTIYEQYF
>TRBJ2-7|TRBV29-1|TRBD2|-|13
TGCAGCGTTGTAACTAGCGGGATCAACGAGCAGTACTTC
CSVVTSGINEQYF
>TRBJ1-2|TRBV11-3|-|-|11
TGTGCCCGGAACAGGTTCTATGGCTACACCTTC
CARNRFYGYTF